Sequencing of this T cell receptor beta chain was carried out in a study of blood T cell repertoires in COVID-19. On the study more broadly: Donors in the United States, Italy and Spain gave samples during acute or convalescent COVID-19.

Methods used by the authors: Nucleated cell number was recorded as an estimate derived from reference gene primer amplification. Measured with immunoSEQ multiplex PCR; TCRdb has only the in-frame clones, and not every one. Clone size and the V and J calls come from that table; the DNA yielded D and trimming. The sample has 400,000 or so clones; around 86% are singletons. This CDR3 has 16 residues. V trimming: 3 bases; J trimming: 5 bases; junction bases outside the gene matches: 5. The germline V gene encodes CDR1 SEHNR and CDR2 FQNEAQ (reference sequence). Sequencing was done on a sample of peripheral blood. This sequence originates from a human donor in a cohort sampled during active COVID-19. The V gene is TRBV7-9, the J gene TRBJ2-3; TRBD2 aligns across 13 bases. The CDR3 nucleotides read TGTGCCAGCAGCTTTGGACTAGCGGGAGCAGGAGATACGCAGTATTTT. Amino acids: CASSFGLAGAGDTQYF.